This T cell receptor (beta chain) was recovered during a study of OX40 agonist ivuxolimab in advanced cancers. Background on the study: Eligibility rules accepted prior anti-PD-1, anti-PD-L1 or anti-CTLA-4 therapy, and 35% to 40% had some.

Profiled with immunoSEQ multiplex PCR; TCRdb holds only in-frame clones, not every one. The sample lists about 80,000 clones, more than 85% seen once, with approximately 0.7% in the top ten. The CDR3 contains 14 residues. Germline loops: CDR1 ENHRY, CDR2 SYGVKD. V was clipped by 4 bases and J by 0 bases, with 10 bases between them. The material was CD4+ or CD8+ T cells sorted from blood, obtained in a trial of the OX40 agonist ivuxolimab. This receptor was obtained from an adult with an advanced solid tumor such as melanoma, head and neck, liver or kidney cancer. The gene calls are TRBV10-3 and TRBJ2-7; D unclear. CDR3 residues: CAISGWSPSYEQYF. The DNA of the CDR3 is TGTGCCATCAGTGGATGGTCACCCTCCTACGAGCAGTACTTC.